Each of the 30 T cell receptor beta chains below was sequenced from the same sample in a study of cytomegalovirus exposure and HLA in healthy donors. The PCR had 60 Vbeta and 13 Jbeta primers. Here immunoSEQ multiplex PCR was the method, and the copy in TCRdb shows in-frame clones only, minus some. The sample has around 130,000 clones; around 77% are singletons. The source material was PBMCs. The receptor set was obtained from a man between 25 and 39 years old in good health and CMV-seronegative.

V gene TRBV30 combines with J gene TRBJ2-4; D uncertain. This CDR3 region has 13 residues. V was clipped by 0 bases and J by 6 bases, with 9 bases between them. Germline loops: CDR1 GTSNPN, CDR2 SVGIG (reference sequence). This CDR3 reads CAWSVESRNIQYF. The DNA of the CDR3 is TGTGCCTGGAGTGTTGAGTCGCGAAACATTCAGTACTTC.

The V call is TRBV7-2, the J call TRBJ2-3, with D tentatively TRBD1 (6 bases). This CDR3 is 12 amino acids long. V lost 5 bases and J lost 6, with 9 bases in between. The germline V gene encodes CDR1 SGHTA and CDR2 FQGNSA. DNA for the CDR3: TGTGCCAGCAGCCCCCAGGGGGATACGCAGTATTTT. This sequence encodes CASSPQGDTQYF.

The chain uses TRBV13 and TRBJ2-7; 9 bases map to TRBD1. The V gene's germline CDR1 is PRHDT and CDR2 FYEKMQ (reference sequence). V was clipped by 5 bases and J by 5 bases; unmatched bases: 10. The CDR3 length is 15 residues. In DNA form, the CDR3 reads TGTGCCAGCAGCACTCGGGACAGGGTGTGGCACGAGCAGTACTTC. Translating gives CASSTRDRVWHEQYF.

V and J are TRBV20-1 and TRBJ1-2, with a weak D call TRBD1 (6 bases). Per germline, CDR1 DFQATT and CDR2 SNEGSKA (reference sequence). V was pared by 6 bases and J by 8 bases, with 13 bases between. This CDR3 contains 11 residues. The DNA of the CDR3 is TGCAGTGCAGTAGGGACAACCGGCTACACCTTC. It is translated as CSAVGTTGYTF.

CDR3 bases: TGTGCCAGCAGCCCTTACGTACTAGCGGGGGGCCGCGTAAACATTCAGTACTTC. Translated, it gives CASSPYVLAGGRVNIQYF. The chain joins TRBV7-2 to TRBJ2-4, with 12 nucleotides matching TRBD2. Germline assignment: CDR1 SGHTA and CDR2 FQGNSA. With 5 bases clipped from V and 6 bases from J, the junction kept 14 bases outside the gene matches. CDR3 length equals 18 residues.

J is TRBJ1-1 and V is TRBV2, with D unclear. The CDR3 is made up of 14 amino acids. V shed 2 bases and J shed 0 bases, with 7 bases lying between them. Germline assignment: CDR1 SNHLY and CDR2 FYNNEI. The CDR3 sequence is CASSEQVVNTEAFF. The CDR3 DNA sequence: TGTGCCAGCAGTGAACAGGTAGTGAACACTGAAGCTTTCTTT.

The chain employs TRBV15 and TRBJ2-1; TRBD1 might be the D (5 bases). CDR3 size: 14 residues. The V end was cut by 3 bases, the J end by 6 bases, with 12 bases between. Germline values: CDR1 LNHNV, CDR2 YYDKDF (reference sequence). In DNA, the CDR3 is TGTGCCACCAGCAGCTCAGGGATAAGCAATGAGCAGTTCTTC. This codes for CATSSSGISNEQFF.

The chain combines TRBV4-2 with TRBJ1-6; 8 positions match TRBD1. Unmatched junction bases numbered 5, after V lost 2 bases and J lost 8 bases. The CDR3 has 15 residues. CDR1 and CDR2 (germline): LGHNA, YNFKEQ. The CDR3 DNA reads TGTGCCAGCAGCCAACCCTCGACAGGGGATTCACCCCTCCACTTT. Its protein is CASSQPSTGDSPLHF.

The V call is TRBV7-2, the J call TRBJ2-3, with 8 bases lining up with TRBD2. CDR1 is SGHTA, CDR2 FQGNSA, per germline. Trimming cost V 5 bases and J 0 bases; bases outside gene matches: 13. The CDR3 extends over 18 amino acids. CDR3 protein: CASSLSTSGPPSTDTQYF. DNA of the CDR3: TGTGCCAGCAGCCTGAGTACTAGCGGACCGCCTAGCACAGATACGCAGTATTTT.

The gene calls are TRBV4-3 and TRBJ2-2, with 8 bases matching TRBD1. Germline CDR1 and CDR2: LGHNA and YSLEER. Trimming removed 1 base from V and 5 bases from J; junction bases left unmatched: 0. This CDR3 comprises 14 residues. CDR3 in amino acids: CASSQGQGTGELFF. In nucleotides, the CDR3 is TGCGCCAGCAGCCAAGGACAGGGGACCGGGGAGCTGTTTTTT.

This clone has a handful of counts. CDR3 bases: TGCAGCGCAACAGGGGGGAGCTCCTACGAGCAGTACTTC. It yields the protein CSATGGSSYEQYF. The V call is TRBV29-1, the J call TRBJ2-7, with 8 bases identical to TRBD1. CDR1 and CDR2 from the germline V gene are SQVTM and ANQGSEA. With 7 bases clipped from V and 0 bases from J, the junction kept 5 bases outside the gene matches. This CDR3 has 13 residues.

This chain uses TRBV4-1 with TRBJ1-2; possibly TRBD1 for D (6 bases). Germline V lookup: CDR1 MGHRA, CDR2 YSYEKL. Trimming cost V 3 bases and J 5 bases, with 13 bases left between them. This CDR3 region has 14 residues. This chain's CDR3 is CASSQAGQGYGYTF. Here the CDR3 DNA reads TGCGCCAGCAGCCAGGCCGGCCAGGGGTATGGCTACACCTTC.

J is TRBJ2-5 and V is TRBV7-6, with D possibly TRBD1 on 6 matching bases. Looked up from germline, CDR1 is SGHVS and CDR2 is FNYEAQ. Trimming removed 4 bases at V and 1 base at J, with 10 bases between. The CDR3 covers 14 residues. The CDR3 here is CASSSQGTQETQYF. DNA for the CDR3: TGTGCCAGCAGCTCCCAGGGGACCCAAGAGACCCAGTACTTC.

The chain uses TRBV28 and TRBJ1-6, with a tentative D call TRBD1 (5 bases). Trimming left V 2 bases short and J 6 bases short, with 14 bases between. There are 16 residues in the CDR3. The germline V gene has CDR1 MDHEN and CDR2 SYDVKM. The CDR3 loop reads CASSLGSTAFNSPLHF. DNA for the CDR3: TGTGCCAGCAGTTTAGGGTCGACAGCGTTTAATTCACCCCTCCACTTT.

The V gene is TRBV7-2, the J gene TRBJ2-3; TRBD2 matches 7 bases. The V gene end was trimmed by 1 base and the J gene end by 4 bases; junction bases not matched to a gene: 2. The CDR3 has 14 amino acids. Per the germline V gene, CDR1 is SGHTA and CDR2 is FQGNSA. In nucleotides, the CDR3 is TGTGCCAGCAGCTTAGGGGCGGGGGCAGATACGCAGTATTTT. It is translated as CASSLGAGADTQYF.

The rearrangement joins TRBV5-4 to TRBJ1-1, with D hard to call. The CDR3 covers 12 residues. Germline values: CDR1 SGHNT, CDR2 YYREEE (reference sequence). V was pared by 0 bases and J by 3 bases, with 3 bases between. This CDR3 is CASSLADTEAFF. The CDR3, as DNA: TGTGCCAGCAGCTTGGCTGACACTGAAGCTTTCTTT.

The table lists this clone with a count of one. V gene TRBV4-3 combines with J gene TRBJ2-7, with D tentatively TRBD2 (5 bases). This CDR3 contains 13 residues. The V end lost 5 bases, the J end lost 4 bases, and 12 bases lay between the germline ends. Germline CDR1 reads LGHNA; CDR2 reads YSLEER. CDR3 sequence reads: CASSYGRGYEQYF. Written as DNA, the CDR3 is TGCGCCAGCAGCTATGGGAGAGGGTACGAGCAGTACTTC.

The chain combines TRBV30 with TRBJ2-7; D is unclear. V dropped 3 bases and J dropped 2 bases, with 11 bases sitting between them. The germline V gene encodes CDR1 GTSNPN and CDR2 SVGIG (reference sequence). This CDR3 region has 13 residues. CDR3 nucleotide sequence: TGTGCCTGGAGACGGCAGGCCGCCTACGAGCAGTACTTC. This sequence encodes CAWRRQAAYEQYF. The whole variable domain, remainder taken from reference TRBV30 and TRBJ2-7, is SQTIHQWPATLVQPVGSPLSLECTVEGTSNPNLYWYRQAAGRGLQLLFYSVGIGQISSEVPQNLSASRPQDRQFILSSKKLLLSDSGFYLCAWRRQAAYEQYFGPGTRLTVT.

This sequence joins TRBV28 and TRBJ1-3; no definite D call. The V gene's germline CDR1 is MDHEN and CDR2 SYDVKM. This CDR3 is built from 14 residues. Trimming stripped 6 bases from V and 0 bases from J, with 9 bases between. CDR3 coding DNA: TGTGCCAGCAGAGCCTCCTCCTCTGGAAACACCATATATTTT. Translating it yields CASRASSSGNTIYF.

V gene TRBV11-2 combines with J gene TRBJ2-3; tentatively, D is TRBD1 (6 bases). The CDR3 extends over 12 amino acids. V was trimmed by 5 bases and J by 6 bases, leaving 9 bases between them. Germline-derived CDR1 and CDR2 are SGHAT and FQNNGV. The CDR3 DNA reads TGTGCCAGCAGCAGCAGGGGCGATACGCAGTATTTT. It is translated as CASSSRGDTQYF.

The chain has TRBV7-9 and TRBJ1-1, with 7 bases identical to TRBD1. From germline, CDR1 is SEHNR and CDR2 FQNEAQ (reference sequence). There are 13 residues in the CDR3. The CDR3 protein is CSTTTGESAEAFF. For the CDR3, the DNA is TGTTCCACAACCACAGGGGAGTCGGCTGAAGCTTTCTTT.

This clone was recorded a few times. The V call is TRBV6-6, the J call TRBJ1-5; the match to TRBD1 covers 8 bases. The CDR3 runs 16 residues. Losses at the gene ends were 7 bases for V and 0 bases for J; bases not matched to a gene: 8. Looked up from germline, CDR1 is MNHNY and CDR2 is SVGAGI (reference sequence). The CDR3 DNA sequence: TGTGCCAGCATTGACAGGGGAAAAGGTAGCAATCAGCCCCAGCATTTT. Translation: CASIDRGKGSNQPQHF.

This clone has more than one count but fewer than ten. The CDR3 nucleotides read TGTGCCAGCAGCCCGACAGGGAAGGTCGGCGAGCAGTACTTC. Its protein product is CASSPTGKVGEQYF. The V and J genes are TRBV7-9 and TRBJ2-7; TRBD1 agrees at 7 bases. CDR1 and CDR2 (germline): SEHNR, FQNEAQ (reference sequence). The CDR3 contains 14 residues. V lost 5 bases, J lost 6 bases, and 10 bases stayed unmatched.

The chain recombines TRBV27 with TRBJ2-2; 11 bases fit TRBD2. J gave up 8 bases and V 3 bases, and 5 bases lay outside the gene matches. The CDR3 totals 15 residues. Germline CDR1 MNHEY, CDR2 SMNVEV (reference sequence). In DNA, the CDR3 is TGTGCCAGCAGTTTGGGACTAGCGGTTCGTGGGGAGCTGTTTTTT. Translating it yields CASSLGLAVRGELFF.

V gene TRBV11-3 combines with J gene TRBJ2-5, with D perhaps matching TRBD1 (5 bases). CDR3 length: 13 residues. The V end was cut by 5 bases, the J end by 4 bases, with 11 bases between. CDR1 is SGHNT, CDR2 YENEEA, per germline. The CDR3 sequence: CASSTLRGETQYF. In DNA form, the CDR3 reads TGTGCCAGCAGCACCCTAAGGGGAGAGACCCAGTACTTC.

The chain couples TRBV5-4 to TRBJ1-2, with 10 bases identical to TRBD1. The J segment lost 5 bases and the V segment lost 2 bases, leaving 6 bases of the junction unmatched. This CDR3 region has 15 residues. CDR1 is SGHNT and CDR2 is YYREEE in the germline V gene (reference sequence). Here the CDR3 reads CASSLLTGGNYGYTF. The CDR3 DNA sequence: TGTGCCAGCAGCTTACTGACAGGGGGCAATTATGGCTACACCTTC.

The chain combines TRBV5-1 with TRBJ2-3; 7 bases agree with TRBD2. The V gene's germline CDR1 is SGHRS and CDR2 YFSETQ. There are 15 residues in the CDR3. Germline trimming cut 0 bases from V and 5 bases from J; bases unmatched to any gene: 6. The CDR3 reads CASSLEDAGVDTQYF. CDR3 coding DNA: TGCGCCAGCAGCTTGGAGGACGCGGGAGTAGATACGCAGTATTTT.

This sequence joins TRBV5-6 and TRBJ2-5, with TRBD1 identical over 8 bases. CDR3 length: 16 residues. Unmatched junction bases numbered 8, after V lost 2 bases and J lost 2 bases. Per germline, CDR1 SGHDT and CDR2 YYEEEE. The CDR3 loop is CASSLRAGGLQETQYF. Here the CDR3 DNA reads TGTGCCAGCAGCTTAAGGGCAGGGGGCTTGCAAGAGACCCAGTACTTC. Using reference TRBV5-6 and TRBJ2-5 for the parts outside the CDR3, the full variable domain is DAGVTQSPTHLIKTRGQQVTLRCSPKSGHDTVSWYQQALGQGPQFIFQYYEEEERQRGNFPDRFSGHQFPNYSSELNVNALLLGDSALYLCASSLRAGGLQETQYFGPGTRLLVL.

The rearrangement joins TRBV7-9 to TRBJ1-2; D perhaps matches TRBD1 (5 bases). Germline V gene data show CDR1 as SEHNR and CDR2 as FQNEAQ (reference sequence). Trimming stripped 5 bases from V and 6 bases from J, with 16 bases between. The CDR3 extends over 14 amino acids. The CDR3 spells CASSQEGQADGYTF. The CDR3 DNA sequence: TGTGCCAGCAGCCAGGAGGGGCAGGCCGATGGCTACACCTTC.

The CDR3 DNA follows: TGTGCCAGCTCACCAATACCTAGTCAAAAACTGTTTTTT. It specifies CASSPIPSQKLFF. The chain combines TRBV18 with TRBJ1-4; D gene uncertain. V was pared by 2 bases and J by 9 bases, with 10 bases between. CDR1 is KGHSH, CDR2 LQKENI, per germline. This CDR3 has 13 residues.